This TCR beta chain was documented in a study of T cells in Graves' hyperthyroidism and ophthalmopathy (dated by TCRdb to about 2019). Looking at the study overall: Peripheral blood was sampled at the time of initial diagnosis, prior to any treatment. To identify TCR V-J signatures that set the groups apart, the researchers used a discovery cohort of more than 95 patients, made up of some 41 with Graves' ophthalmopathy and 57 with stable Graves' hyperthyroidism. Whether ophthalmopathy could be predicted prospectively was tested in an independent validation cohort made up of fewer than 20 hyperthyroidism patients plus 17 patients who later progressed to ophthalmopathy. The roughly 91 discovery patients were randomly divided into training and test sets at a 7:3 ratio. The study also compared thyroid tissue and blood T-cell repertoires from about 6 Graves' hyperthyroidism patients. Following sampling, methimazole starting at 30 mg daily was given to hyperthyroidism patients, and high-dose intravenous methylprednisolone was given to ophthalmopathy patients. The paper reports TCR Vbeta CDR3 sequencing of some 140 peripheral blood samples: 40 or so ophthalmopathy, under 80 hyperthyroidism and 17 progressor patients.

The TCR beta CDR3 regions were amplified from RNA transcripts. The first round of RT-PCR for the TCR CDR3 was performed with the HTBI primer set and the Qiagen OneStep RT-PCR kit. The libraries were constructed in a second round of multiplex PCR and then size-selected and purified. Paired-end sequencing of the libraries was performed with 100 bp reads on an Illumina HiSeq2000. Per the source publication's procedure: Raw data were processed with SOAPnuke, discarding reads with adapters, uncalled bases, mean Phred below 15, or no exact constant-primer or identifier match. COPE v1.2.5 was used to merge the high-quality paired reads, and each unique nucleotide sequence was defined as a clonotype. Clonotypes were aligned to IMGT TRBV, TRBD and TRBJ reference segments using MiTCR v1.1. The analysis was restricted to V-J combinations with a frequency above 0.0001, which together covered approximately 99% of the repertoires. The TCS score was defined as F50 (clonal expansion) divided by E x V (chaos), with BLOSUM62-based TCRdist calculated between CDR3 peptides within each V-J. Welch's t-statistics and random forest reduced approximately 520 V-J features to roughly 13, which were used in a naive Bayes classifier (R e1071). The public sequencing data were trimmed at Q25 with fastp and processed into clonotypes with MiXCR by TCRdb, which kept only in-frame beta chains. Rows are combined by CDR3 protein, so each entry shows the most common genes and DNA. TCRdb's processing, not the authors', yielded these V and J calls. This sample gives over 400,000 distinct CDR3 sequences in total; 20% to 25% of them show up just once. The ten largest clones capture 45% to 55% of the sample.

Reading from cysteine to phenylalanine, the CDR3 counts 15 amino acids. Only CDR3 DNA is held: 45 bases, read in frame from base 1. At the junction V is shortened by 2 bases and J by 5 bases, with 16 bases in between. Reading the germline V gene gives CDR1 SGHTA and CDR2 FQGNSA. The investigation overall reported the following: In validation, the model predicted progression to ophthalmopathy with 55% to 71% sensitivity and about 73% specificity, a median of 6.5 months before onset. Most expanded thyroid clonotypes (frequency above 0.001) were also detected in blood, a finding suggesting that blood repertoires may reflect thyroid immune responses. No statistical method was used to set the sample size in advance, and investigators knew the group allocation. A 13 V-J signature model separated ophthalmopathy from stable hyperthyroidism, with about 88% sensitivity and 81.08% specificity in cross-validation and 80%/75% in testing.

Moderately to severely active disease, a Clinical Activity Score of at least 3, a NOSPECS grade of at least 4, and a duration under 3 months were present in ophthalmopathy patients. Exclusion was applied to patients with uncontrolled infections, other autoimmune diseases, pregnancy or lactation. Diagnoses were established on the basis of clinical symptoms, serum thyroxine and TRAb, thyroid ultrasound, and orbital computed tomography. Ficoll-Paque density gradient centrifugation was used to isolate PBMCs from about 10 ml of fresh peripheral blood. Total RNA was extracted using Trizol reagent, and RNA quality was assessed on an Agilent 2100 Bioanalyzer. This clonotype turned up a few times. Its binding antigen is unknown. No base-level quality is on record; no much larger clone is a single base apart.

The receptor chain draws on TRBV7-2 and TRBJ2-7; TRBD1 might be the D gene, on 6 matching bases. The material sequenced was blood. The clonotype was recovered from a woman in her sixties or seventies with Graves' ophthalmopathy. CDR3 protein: CASSLMGAMIDEQYF. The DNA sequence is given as TGTGCCAGCAGCTTAATGGGGGCTATGATAGACGAGCAGTACTTC.